These 30 T cell receptor beta chains originate from one sample sequenced in a study of T cell changes during pregnancy in multiple sclerosis. Some clones are missing from TCRdb's copy, which holds only in-frame ones; the method was immunoSEQ multiplex PCR. The table records 120,000 or so clones, over 85% of them present only once. The input for sequencing was peripheral blood, taken before pregnancy. Every receptor here comes from a female donor with multiple sclerosis, enrolled in a pregnancy study.

This clone was seen only a few times. The chain has TRBV28 and TRBJ1-2; maybe TRBD1 (5 bases). The CDR3 contains 12 residues. Trimming pared 9 bases from V and 6 bases from J, leaving 14 bases between. Germline CDR1 MDHEN, CDR2 SYDVKM. This CDR3 is CASQAGLDGYTF. DNA for the CDR3: TGTGCCAGTCAAGCGGGACTAGATGGCTACACCTTC.

The V gene is TRBV7-9, the J gene TRBJ2-7; 8 bases line up with TRBD2. Germline-derived CDR1 and CDR2 are SEHNR and FQNEAQ (reference sequence). The CDR3 spans 18 residues. Losses at the gene ends were 0 bases for V and 4 bases for J; bases not matched to a gene: 14. CDR3: CASSLAHLSSGGHYEQYF. The CDR3 DNA is TGTGCCAGCAGCTTAGCTCATCTCTCCAGCGGGGGCCATTACGAGCAGTACTTC.

This sequence joins TRBV2 and TRBJ1-4; 10 positions agree with TRBD1. The CDR3 sequence is 15 residues long. Germline assignment: CDR1 SNHLY and CDR2 FYNNEI. With V trimmed by 6 bases and J by 10 bases, 11 bases remained unmatched. CDR3 sequence (DNA): TGTGCCAGCAGGGAGACCGGGACAGGGGTCGGAAAACTGTTTTTT. Its translation: CASRETGTGVGKLFF.

The chain recombines TRBV6-5 with TRBJ1-2; perhaps TRBD1 as D (5 bases). CDR3 size: 14 residues. Trimming took 0 bases from V and 6 from J, leaving 11 bases between them. Germline CDR1 reads MNHEY; CDR2 reads SVGAGI. CDR3 sequence: CASSYSRVGDGYTF. The CDR3 DNA follows: TGTGCCAGCAGTTACTCCAGGGTCGGCGATGGCTACACCTTC.

V is TRBV5-1 and J is TRBJ1-3, with D hard to call. Germline values: CDR1 SGHRS, CDR2 YFSETQ. This CDR3 is built from 13 residues. The V end lost 4 bases, the J end lost 7 bases, and 12 bases lay between the germline ends. The CDR3 is CASSPDSINTIYF. As DNA, the CDR3 is TGCGCCAGCAGCCCGGACTCGATCAACACCATATATTTT.

This chain links TRBV19 with TRBJ1-3; 7 bases fit TRBD1. Unmatched junction bases numbered 8, after V lost 3 bases and J lost 6 bases. The CDR3 is 15 amino acids. Germline V gives CDR1 LNHDA, CDR2 SQIVND (reference sequence). CDR3: CASSISGGVENTIYF. The CDR3 region has the DNA TGTGCCAGTAGTATCTCAGGGGGAGTGGAAAACACCATATATTTT.

The chain joins TRBV27 to TRBJ2-3; possible D gene TRBD1, 6 bases. Deletions cut 2 bases from V and 6 bases from J, with 21 bases between. The CDR3 runs to 17 residues. Germline V gene data show CDR1 as MNHEY and CDR2 as SMNVEV (reference sequence). DNA for the CDR3: TGTGCCAGCAGTTTACTTCCTACAGGGCGTCCCGCGGATACGCAGTATTTT. Residues: CASSLLPTGRPADTQYF.

This chain links TRBV30 with TRBJ1-3; 9 bases are shared with TRBD1. Germline CDR1 and CDR2: GTSNPN and SVGIG (reference sequence). J lost 4 bases, V lost 8 bases, and 6 bases had no gene match. This CDR3 is 13 amino acids long. The CDR3 loop reads CAGQGSGGNTIYF. CDR3 DNA sequence: TGTGCCGGACAGGGGTCGGGCGGAAACACCATATATTTT.

This sequence joins TRBV6-6 and TRBJ1-5; 9 nucleotides match TRBD1. This CDR3 region has 14 residues. J was trimmed by 4 bases and V by 7 bases; bases with no gene match: 5. Per germline, CDR1 MNHNY and CDR2 SVGAGI (reference sequence). The CDR3 here is CASNQGQGNQPQHF. The CDR3 region has the DNA TGTGCCAGCAACCAAGGACAGGGGAATCAGCCCCAGCATTTT.

The CDR3 DNA is TGTGCCAGCAGCTCCTCACGGGGGGTCAGTGAGCAGTTCTTC. It codes for CASSSSRGVSEQFF. The V call is TRBV11-2, the J call TRBJ2-1, with TRBD2 matching 7 bases. The CDR3 totals 14 residues. The germline V gene has CDR1 SGHAT and CDR2 FQNNGV. Trimming took 4 bases from V and 9 from J; bases not matched to a gene: 9.

A single count supports this clone. The rearrangement uses TRBV7-9 and TRBJ1-1; D uncertain. The germline CDR1 and CDR2 sequences are SEHNR and FQNEAQ (reference sequence). V lost 0 bases, J lost 11 bases, and 10 bases lay in between. The CDR3 extends over 12 amino acids. This CDR3 reads CASSLARVSAFF. Here the CDR3 DNA reads TGTGCCAGCAGCTTAGCCCGGGTTTCGGCTTTCTTT.

The genes are TRBV28 and TRBJ1-6; possibly TRBD1 for D (5 bases). The V gene's germline CDR1 is MDHEN and CDR2 SYDVKM. The CDR3 extends over 16 amino acids. V lost 2 bases and J 10 bases, leaving 18 bases between the germline ends. CDR3 in amino acids: CASSLQFGGGKSPLHF. CDR3 sequence (DNA): TGTGCCAGCAGTTTACAATTCGGGGGGGGTAAATCACCCCTCCACTTT.

This clone was recorded once. The chain links TRBV5-1 to TRBJ2-3; 7 bases agree with TRBD1. CDR1 and CDR2 from the germline V gene are SGHRS and YFSETQ. The CDR3 is 15 amino acids. V dropped 2 bases and J dropped 1; count of bases not matched to a gene: 4. Here the CDR3 reads CASSFRQGGTDTQYF. CDR3 DNA sequence: TGCGCCAGCAGCTTCCGACAGGGAGGCACAGATACGCAGTATTTT.

The chain employs TRBV10-3 and TRBJ2-2; 14 bases map to TRBD2. The length of the CDR3 is 18 residues. With V trimmed by 4 bases and J by 4 bases, 8 bases remained unmatched. Germline assignment: CDR1 ENHRY and CDR2 SYGVKD. The CDR3 loop is CAISGTSGGIQRTGELFF. The CDR3 nucleotides read TGTGCCATCAGTGGGACTAGCGGGGGGATTCAGCGCACCGGGGAGCTGTTTTTT.

V usage is TRBV6-5 and J usage is TRBJ2-1, with a weak D call TRBD2 (6 bases). This CDR3 is built from 13 residues. The V and J ends lost 6 bases and 2 bases respectively, with 8 bases between them. From germline, CDR1 is MNHEY and CDR2 SVGAGI. CDR3 amino acids: CASRLATYNEQFF. The CDR3 region has the DNA TGTGCCAGCAGGCTAGCGACCTACAATGAGCAGTTCTTC.

This chain links TRBV5-1 with TRBJ2-7, with 9 bases lining up with TRBD1. The CDR3 has 14 residues. V lost 4 bases, J lost 2 bases, and 4 bases stayed unmatched. CDR1 is SGHRS, CDR2 YFSETQ, per germline. In nucleotides, the CDR3 is TGCGCCAGCAGCGCGGGGACAGGGACCTACGAGCAGTACTTC. It encodes CASSAGTGTYEQYF.

This clone was seen a handful of times. This chain joins TRBV6-5 and TRBJ1-6; 7 positions agree with TRBD1. Germline values: CDR1 MNHEY, CDR2 SVGAGI. After removal of 5 bases from V and 9 bases from J, the junction contained 4 bases not matched to a gene. The CDR3 runs 13 residues. The CDR3 sequence is CASSQTGFSPLHF. In DNA, the CDR3 is TGTGCCAGCAGTCAGACAGGGTTTTCACCCCTCCACTTT.

The chain uses TRBV7-2 and TRBJ2-1; tentatively, D is TRBD2 (6 bases). The CDR3 sequence is 13 residues long. Germline values: CDR1 SGHTA, CDR2 FQGNSA. The V end was cut by 5 bases, the J end by 7 bases, with 12 bases between. This chain's CDR3 is CASSVRLGNEQFF. The DNA for the CDR3 is TGTGCCAGCAGCGTACGACTAGGGAATGAGCAGTTCTTC. Combining the CDR3 with reference TRBV7-2 and TRBJ2-1 gives the whole variable domain GAGVSQSPSNKVTEKGKDVELRCDPISGHTALYWYRQSLGQGLEFLIYFQGNSAPDKSGLPSDRFSAERTGGSVSTLTIQRTQQEDSAVYLCASSVRLGNEQFFGPGTRLTVL.

This clone was detected only once. CDR3 bases: TGTGCCAGCAGCGCTACTAGCGGGGGGGCAGGCGAGCAGTTCTTC. Translated, it gives CASSATSGGAGEQFF. This chain joins TRBV9 and TRBJ2-1; the match to TRBD2 covers 13 bases. After removal of 3 bases from V and 10 bases from J, the junction contained 7 bases not matched to a gene. This CDR3 region has 15 residues. Germline assignment: CDR1 SGDLS and CDR2 YYNGEE.

V usage is TRBV28 and J usage is TRBJ2-5; D is perhaps TRBD1 (6 bases). The V end lost 2 bases, the J end lost 1 base, and 11 bases lay between the germline ends. Looked up from germline, CDR1 is MDHEN and CDR2 is SYDVKM. The CDR3 totals 15 residues. In DNA form, the CDR3 reads TGTGCCAGCAGTTTAAGCGGACAGAGCCAAGAGACCCAGTACTTC. This translates into CASSLSGQSQETQYF.

This chain joins TRBV5-1 and TRBJ1-2, with 12 bases lining up with TRBD1. The V segment lost 0 bases and the J segment 4 bases; nucleotides outside the gene matches: 4. The CDR3 has 16 amino acids. Germline V lookup: CDR1 SGHRS, CDR2 YFSETQ. The chain's CDR3 is CASSLDAGQGAYGYTF. CDR3 bases: TGCGCCAGCAGCTTGGATGCGGGACAGGGGGCCTATGGCTACACCTTC.

V and J are TRBV6-5 and TRBJ1-2; TRBD1 is a possible D gene (6 bases). Trimming shortened V by 6 bases and J by 2 bases, and 16 bases separated the two germline ends. This CDR3 is 15 amino acids long. CDR1 is MNHEY and CDR2 is SVGAGI in the germline V gene. The CDR3 sequence: CASSPSFTGNYGYTF. In DNA, the CDR3 is TGTGCCAGCAGCCCTTCGTTCACAGGGAACTATGGCTACACCTTC.

The chain couples TRBV2 to TRBJ1-2; the D gene is possibly TRBD1 (6 bases). V dropped 1 base and J dropped 2 bases, with 11 bases sitting between them. Germline V gene sequence: CDR1 SNHLY, CDR2 FYNNEI. CDR3 size: 15 residues. The DNA of the CDR3 is TGTGCCAGCAGTGAAGAACAGGGCCGGAACTATGGCTACACCTTC. Translation: CASSEEQGRNYGYTF.

Written as DNA, the CDR3 is TGTGCCAGTAACCTAAGGGGACAGCAGCCCCAGCATTTT. Translating it yields CASNLRGQQPQHF. The chain combines TRBV19 with TRBJ1-5, with 7 positions matching TRBD1. Losses at the gene ends were 7 bases for V and 7 bases for J; bases not matched to a gene: 7. Looked up from germline, CDR1 is LNHDA and CDR2 is SQIVND (reference sequence). The CDR3 consists of 13 residues.

This sequence joins TRBV5-1 and TRBJ1-1; D perhaps matches TRBD1 (5 bases). The CDR3 is 15 amino acids. Germline assignment: CDR1 SGHRS and CDR2 YFSETQ. Trimming shortened V by 2 bases and J by 0 bases, and 11 bases separated the two germline ends. CDR3 residues: CASSLSGPLNTEAFF. In DNA, the CDR3 is TGCGCCAGCAGCTTATCAGGGCCTTTGAACACTGAAGCTTTCTTT.

J is TRBJ2-3 and V is TRBV30; no reliable D call. The germline CDR1 and CDR2 sequences are GTSNPN and SVGIG (reference sequence). The CDR3 length is 13 residues. V was clipped by 7 bases and J by 0 bases, with 11 bases between them. DNA of the CDR3: TGTGCCTCGGCCGGGTCCAGCACAGATACGCAGTATTTT. Its protein product is CASAGSSTDTQYF.

A note on this clone: Distinct nucleotide sequences in the sample also encode this CDR3. V is TRBV6-1 and J is TRBJ2-6; D unclear. With 6 bases removed from V and 1 base from J, the gap between germline ends came to 4 bases. There are 13 residues in the CDR3. Germline CDR1 reads MNHNS; CDR2 reads SASEGT. CDR3 sequence (DNA): TGTGCCAGCAGGGAGTCTGGGGCCAACGTCCTGACTTTC. It is translated as CASRESGANVLTF.

This chain uses TRBV6-5 with TRBJ2-1; 7 nucleotides align to TRBD1. Per the germline V gene, CDR1 is MNHEY and CDR2 is SVGAGI. With V trimmed by 2 bases and J by 3 bases, 1 base remained unmatched. The CDR3 is 14 amino acids. CDR3 coding DNA: TGTGCCAGCAGTTACGGGACAGACTACAATGAGCAGTTCTTC. The encoded protein is CASSYGTDYNEQFF.

This chain uses TRBV30 with TRBJ2-5, with D hard to call. Trimming removed 7 bases at V and 0 bases at J, with 12 bases between. CDR3 size: 13 residues. Germline CDR1 reads GTSNPN; CDR2 reads SVGIG (reference sequence). The CDR3: CASTPDNQETQYF. CDR3 DNA sequence: TGTGCCTCAACACCCGACAACCAAGAGACCCAGTACTTC.

This chain links TRBV9 with TRBJ1-1, with 9 bases identical to TRBD1. Trimming took 1 base from V and 5 from J; bases not matched to a gene: 6. Germline CDR1 is SGDLS and CDR2 is YYNGEE. The CDR3 runs to 15 residues. The CDR3 spells CASSVIGTGRTEAFF. CDR3 bases: TGTGCCAGCAGCGTAATTGGGACAGGGAGGACTGAAGCTTTCTTT.